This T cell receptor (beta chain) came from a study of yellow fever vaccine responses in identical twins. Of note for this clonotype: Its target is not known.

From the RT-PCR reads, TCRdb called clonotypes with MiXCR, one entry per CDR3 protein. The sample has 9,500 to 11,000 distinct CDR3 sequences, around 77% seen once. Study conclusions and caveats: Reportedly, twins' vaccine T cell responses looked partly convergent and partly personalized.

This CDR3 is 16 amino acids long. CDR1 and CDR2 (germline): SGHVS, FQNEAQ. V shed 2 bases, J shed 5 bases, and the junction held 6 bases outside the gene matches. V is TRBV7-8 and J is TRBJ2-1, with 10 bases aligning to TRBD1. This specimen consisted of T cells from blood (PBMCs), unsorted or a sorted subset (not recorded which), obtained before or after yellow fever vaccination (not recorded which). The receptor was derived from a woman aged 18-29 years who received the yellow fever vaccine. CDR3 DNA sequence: TGTGCCAGCAGCTTAAGGGGGGACAGGGGCCACAATGAGCAGTTCTTC. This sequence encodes CASSLRGDRGHNEQFF.